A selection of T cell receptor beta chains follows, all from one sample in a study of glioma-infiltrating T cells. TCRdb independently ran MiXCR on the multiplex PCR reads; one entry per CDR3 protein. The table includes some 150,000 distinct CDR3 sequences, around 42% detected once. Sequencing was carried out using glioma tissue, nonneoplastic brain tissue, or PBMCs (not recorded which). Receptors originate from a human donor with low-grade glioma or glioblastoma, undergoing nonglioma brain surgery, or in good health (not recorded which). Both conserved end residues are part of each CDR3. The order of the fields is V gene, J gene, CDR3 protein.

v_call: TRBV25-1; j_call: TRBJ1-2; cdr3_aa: CASTGPGGYTF
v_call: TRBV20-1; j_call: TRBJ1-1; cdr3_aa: CSARDTGGRNTEAFF
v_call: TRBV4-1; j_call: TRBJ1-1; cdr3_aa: CASSQTPDRGGLYTEAFF
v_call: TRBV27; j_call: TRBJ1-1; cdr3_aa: CASNAGVNTEAFF
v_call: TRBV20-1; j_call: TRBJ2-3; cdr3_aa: CSASPLAGATDTQYF
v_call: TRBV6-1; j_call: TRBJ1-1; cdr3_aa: CASSTGGTNTEAFF
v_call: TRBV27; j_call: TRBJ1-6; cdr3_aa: CASSFRDSPLHF
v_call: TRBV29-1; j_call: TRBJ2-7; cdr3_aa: CSDGGYEQYF
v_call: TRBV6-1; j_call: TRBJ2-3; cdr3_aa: CASSIAGADTQYF
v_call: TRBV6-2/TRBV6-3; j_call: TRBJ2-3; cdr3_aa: CASSYPTDTQYF
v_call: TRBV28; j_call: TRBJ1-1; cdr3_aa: CASRLTTGGETEAFF
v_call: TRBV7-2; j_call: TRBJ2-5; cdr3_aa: CASSLRIGGGQETQYF
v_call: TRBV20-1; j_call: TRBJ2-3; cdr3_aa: CSASARLAGDTQYF
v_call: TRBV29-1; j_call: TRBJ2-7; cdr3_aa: CSVGHRSLGEQYF
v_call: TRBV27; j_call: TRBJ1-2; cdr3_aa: CASSFGGVVGCTF
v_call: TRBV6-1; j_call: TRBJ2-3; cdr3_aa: CASSERPPSGSSTDTQYF
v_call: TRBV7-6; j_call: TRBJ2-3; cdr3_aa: CASSPTSGYGTDTQYF
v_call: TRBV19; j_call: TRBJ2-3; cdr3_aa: CASSIRTGSTDTQYF
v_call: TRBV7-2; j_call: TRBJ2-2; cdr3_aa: CASRTPPGEAALTGELFF
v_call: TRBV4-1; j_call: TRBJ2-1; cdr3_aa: CASSPSREGGGEQFF
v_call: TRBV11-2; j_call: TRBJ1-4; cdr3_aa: CASSLRRAANEKLFF
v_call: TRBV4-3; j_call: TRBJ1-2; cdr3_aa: CASSLDGGYGYTF
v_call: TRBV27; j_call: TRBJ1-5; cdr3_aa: CASSLSPYTALNQPQHF
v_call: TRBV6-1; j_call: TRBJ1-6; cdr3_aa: CASSDFDRNSPLHF
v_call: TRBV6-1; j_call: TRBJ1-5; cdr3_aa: CASSRTKGQGNNQPQHF
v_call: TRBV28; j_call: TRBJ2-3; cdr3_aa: CASSPGLAVWGDTQYF
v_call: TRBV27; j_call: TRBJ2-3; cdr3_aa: CATWTSGNTDTQYF
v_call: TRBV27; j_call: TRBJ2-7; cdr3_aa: CASSLRGRETYEQYF
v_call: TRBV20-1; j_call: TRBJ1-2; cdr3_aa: CSARRREDYGYTF
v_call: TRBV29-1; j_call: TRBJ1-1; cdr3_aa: CSVDQGAREAFF
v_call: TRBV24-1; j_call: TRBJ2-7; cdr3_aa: CATSEETGPGGYEQYF
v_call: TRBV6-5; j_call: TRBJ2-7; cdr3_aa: CASSSPGTEVGYEQYF
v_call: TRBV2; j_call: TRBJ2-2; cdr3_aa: CASKVLRAGELFF
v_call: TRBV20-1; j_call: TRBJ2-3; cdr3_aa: CSVPGQGFSDTQYF
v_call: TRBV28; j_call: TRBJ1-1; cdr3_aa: CASSLSDSRNTEAFF
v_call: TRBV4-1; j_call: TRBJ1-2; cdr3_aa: CASSHTTNYGYTF
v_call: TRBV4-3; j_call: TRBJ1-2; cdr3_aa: CASSQYPGTKGYTF
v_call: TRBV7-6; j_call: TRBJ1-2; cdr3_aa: CARSQEGYGYTF
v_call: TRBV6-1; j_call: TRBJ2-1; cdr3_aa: CASSEARQMFSYNEQFF
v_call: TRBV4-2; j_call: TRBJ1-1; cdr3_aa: CASSPTSGHEAFF
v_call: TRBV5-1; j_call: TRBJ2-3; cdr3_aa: CASSLTQEQYF
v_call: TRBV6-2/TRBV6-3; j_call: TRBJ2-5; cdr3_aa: CASSRLQGETQYF
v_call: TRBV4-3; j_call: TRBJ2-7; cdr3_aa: CASSQALGPQIGYEQYF
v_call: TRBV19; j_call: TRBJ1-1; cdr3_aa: CASKGQTSMNTEAFF
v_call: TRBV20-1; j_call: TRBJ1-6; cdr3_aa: CSARKSDNSPLHF
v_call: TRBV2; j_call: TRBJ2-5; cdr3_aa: CASIGPEETQYF
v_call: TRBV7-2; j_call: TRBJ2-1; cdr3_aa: CASSQQGAGNEQFF
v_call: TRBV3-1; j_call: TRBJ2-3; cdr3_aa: CASSPALDTQYF
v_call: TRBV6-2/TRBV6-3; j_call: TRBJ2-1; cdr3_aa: CASKFRTGANNEQFF
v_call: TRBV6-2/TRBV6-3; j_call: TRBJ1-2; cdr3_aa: CATISRSDGHYGYTF
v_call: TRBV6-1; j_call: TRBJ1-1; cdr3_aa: CASSNSDNTEAFF
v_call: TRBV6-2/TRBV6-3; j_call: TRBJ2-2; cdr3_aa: CASRGTAAGELFF
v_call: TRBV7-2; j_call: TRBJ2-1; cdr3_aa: CARSFEDNAEQFF
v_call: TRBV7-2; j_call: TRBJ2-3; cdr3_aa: CASSLDGAGDTQYF
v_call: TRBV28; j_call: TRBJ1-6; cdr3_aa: CASSLGQISPLHF